The TCR beta chain under discussion was sequenced for a study of blood T cells in healthy people across ages (dated by TCRdb to the mid-2010s). Looking at the study overall: In model experiments, template switching captured about one uniquely barcoded TCR beta cDNA molecule for every two T cells. Using deep sequencing normalized with unique cDNA molecular identifiers, the study measured how TCR beta repertoire diversity changes with age. Donors were grouped into four age groups: young (average approximately 15 years), middle-aged (39), aged (approximately 58) and long-lived (about 89). Donors of different ages were randomly distributed across sequencing lanes to avoid experimental bias. Two additional independent replicas of 1 million unique cDNA reads from the same blood draw were analyzed for two donors (one aged 18 to 30 and one aged 80 or older).

This clonotype came up many times. Its specific antigen is unknown. Within one base of it there is no much larger clone, and no base qualities were kept. The junction shows trimming of 5 bases on V and 0 bases on J, plus 8 bases between the germline ends. CDR1 MRHNA and CDR2 SNTAGT were looked up in the germline V gene. The CDR3 runs 14 amino acids, cysteine and phenylalanine included. Only the CDR3 DNA stays, 42 bases, in frame from base 1. Study-wide findings and limitations: Donor CMV infection status was unknown, potentially confounding age-related changes in expanded clonotypes. Observed TCR beta diversity per million T cells fell roughly linearly with age, and a significant reduction was already apparent by age around 40. Estimates of total diversity based on one million sequenced T cells were considered lower bounds and underestimates. There was a strong correlation between observed TCR beta diversity and the percentage of naive T cells measured by flow cytometry. Bulk unsorted PBMC profiling prevented conclusive comparison of naive and antigen-experienced compartments. Compared with the aged group, more naive CD4+ T cells, fewer expanded clones and increased TCR diversity were shown by the long-lived group, suggesting age selection.

Donors were a few dozen systemically healthy Caucasian individuals from Russia aged roughly 6 to 95 years. Around 9.9 milliliters of peripheral blood were collected from each donor into EDTA-treated Vacutainer tubes. Ficoll-Paque density-gradient centrifugation was used to isolate PBMCs, with at least 7 million obtained per sample. Trizol reagent was used to extract total RNA from PBMCs, with at least 5 micrograms per sample. The percentages of naive CD45RAhigh/CD27high T cells were determined by flow cytometry on a PBMC aliquot from every donor. Library preparation used 5' RACE. The sequencing machine was an Illumina HiSeq 2500. A second PCR of roughly 7 to 11 cycles was performed with a sample-barcoded 5' primer and a J-beta primer mix. A unique molecular identifier was introduced onto each TCR beta cDNA molecule by a template-switch 5' adaptor carrying 12 random nucleotides. Each sample yielded at least 2.5 million CDR3-containing paired-end reads. All of the RNA was converted into first-strand cDNA using the Mint cDNA synthesis kit, with a TRBC-specific oligonucleotide serving as the primer. All cDNA was treated with uracil-DNA glycosylase and then went through a first 18-cycle PCR with the universal primers M1SS and BC2_uni_R. In the original analysis: For normalization, 1 million high-quality reads were randomly selected from each sample, with every read carrying a distinct molecular identifier. Reads sharing molecular identifiers were discarded rather than binned into consensus sequences. MiTCR, with a Q25 quality threshold and the strictest error-elimination algorithm, was used for CDR3 identification, clonotype clustering and error correction. A nonparametric unseen species model using Euler transformation provided a lower-bound estimate of total TCR beta diversity. TCRdb reanalyzed the raw reads on its own, using fastp at Q25 for trimming and MiXCR for clone calling, and kept in-frame beta chains. Entries are consolidated by CDR3 protein sequence, retaining the most common genes and DNA. These V and J calls derive from TCRdb rather than the authors' analysis. The sample table contains about 1.4 million distinct CDR3 sequences; only one count was recorded for 45% to 70% of them. Together, the top ten hold more than 6% of the sample.

The clonotype was recovered from a man aged 18-30 years in good health. The sample comprised blood. The rearranged segments are TRBV6-4 and TRBJ1-5; confidence is insufficient to name the D gene. The DNA sequence reads TGTGCCAGCAGTCCCTCTTATAGCAATCAGCCCCAGCATTTT. This translates into CASSPSYSNQPQHF.